The 26 T cell receptor beta chains given below trace back to one sample, sequenced in a study of response to subunit inactivated influenza vaccine. TCRdb redid the calling of the RT-PCR reads with MiXCR, one entry per CDR3 protein. The repertoire has approximately 730,000 distinct CDR3 sequences, approximately 15% of them found once; the top ten carry 6.5% to 8.5%. The sequenced sample was PBMCs from blood, obtained 14 to 15 days before vaccination. The source is a man aged 50 or older who received an inactivated influenza vaccine.

This clonotype was seen ten or more times. The chain employs TRBV4-2 and TRBJ1-3; 8 nucleotides match TRBD1. The V segment lost 4 bases and the J segment 3 bases; nucleotides outside the gene matches: 5. The CDR3 is 15 residues long. Germline CDR1 is LGHNA and CDR2 is YNFKEQ. The CDR3 DNA follows: TGTGCCAGCAGCCGGACAGGGCTAGTTGGAAACACCATATATTTT. It specifies CASSRTGLVGNTIYF.

This clonotype was observed at least ten times. The gene calls are TRBV6-2 or TRBV6-3 and TRBJ1-3; no clear D. V was trimmed by 0 bases and J by 0 bases, leaving 12 bases between them. The CDR3 has 17 residues. In germline, CDR1 is MNHEY, CDR2 SVGEGT. The CDR3 DNA is TGTGCCAGCAGTTACTCGATTTACCCCGGCTCTGGAAACACCATATATTTT. Its protein product is CASSYSIYPGSGNTIYF.

This clonotype was seen a few times. In DNA, the CDR3 is TGTGCCAGCAGCCGGGACAGGCACTTCTACGAGCAGTACTTC. The encoded protein is CASSRDRHFYEQYF. The chain uses TRBV12-3 or TRBV12-4 and TRBJ2-7; 8 nucleotides align to TRBD1. This CDR3 comprises 14 residues. J gave up 3 bases and V 6 bases, and 7 bases lay outside the gene matches.

This chain connects TRBV3-1 to TRBJ2-5; D unresolved. CDR3 length: 15 residues. Germline CDR1 LGHDT, CDR2 YNNKEL (reference sequence). Trimming took off 3 bases at V and 5 bases at J, with 16 bases between the two ends. This chain's CDR3 is CASSHSFSGMETQYF. The CDR3 nucleotides are TGTGCCAGCAGCCACTCCTTCTCGGGTATGGAGACCCAGTACTTC.

This clonotype was found a few times. The rearrangement uses TRBV29-1 and TRBJ1-1; D remains ambiguous. Germline lookup yields CDR1 SQVTM and CDR2 ANQGSEA. The CDR3 runs 13 residues. V was trimmed by 3 bases and J by 0 bases, leaving 8 bases between them. The CDR3 nucleotides read TGCAGCGTTGACAGGAATATGAACACTGAAGCTTTCTTT. The encoded protein is CSVDRNMNTEAFF.

In its sample, this clonotype was seen many times. The chain has TRBV6-2 or TRBV6-3 and TRBJ1-5; D is unresolved. Germline values: CDR1 MNHEY, CDR2 SVGEGT. The CDR3 runs 15 residues. V was pared by 7 bases and J by 0 bases, with 13 bases between. CDR3 amino acids: CASNQQENSNQPQHF. The DNA for the CDR3 is TGTGCCAGCAACCAGCAGGAGAATAGCAATCAGCCCCAGCATTTT.

This clonotype has a handful of counts. CDR3 DNA sequence: TGCAGCGTTGAAGAGATCTACAGAGGGAACACCGGGGAGCTGTTTTTT. Translating it yields CSVEEIYRGNTGELFF. The rearrangement joins TRBV29-1 to TRBJ2-2; no clear D gene. Germline values: CDR1 SQVTM, CDR2 ANQGSEA. The CDR3 sequence is 16 residues long. Trimming took off 0 bases at V and 1 base at J, with 12 bases between the two ends.

This clonotype was recorded at least ten times. V usage is TRBV20-1 and J usage is TRBJ1-1; possibly TRBD1 for D (6 bases). Between the trimmed V and J ends, which lost 0 bases and 0 bases, there was a span of 8 bases. CDR1 is DFQATT, CDR2 SNEGSKA, per germline (reference sequence). This CDR3 is 14 amino acids long. CDR3 sequence (DNA): TGCAGTGCTAGAGAAGGGGGGGTGAACACTGAAGCTTTCTTT. Encoded protein: CSAREGGVNTEAFF.

V is TRBV6-1 and J is TRBJ2-5; 12 bases are a match to TRBD2. The junction had 6 bases not matched to a gene; V was cut back by 3 bases and J by 4 bases. The germline V gene has CDR1 MNHNS and CDR2 SASEGT. This CDR3 has 16 amino acids. The CDR3 DNA reads as TGTGCCAGCAGTGAGGTTCTAGCGGGGGGGCGAGAGACCCAGTACTTC. Protein: CASSEVLAGGRETQYF.

This clonotype has more than one count but fewer than ten. The V gene is TRBV20-1, the J gene TRBJ1-6; 9 bases are shared with TRBD1. The germline V gene encodes CDR1 DFQATT and CDR2 SNEGSKA (reference sequence). CDR3 size: 14 residues. Unmatched junction bases numbered 6, after V lost 3 bases and J lost 9 bases. The CDR3, as DNA: TGCAGTGCTAGGGTGGGGGACAGGGCTTCACCCCTCCACTTT. Its translation: CSARVGDRASPLHF.

The chain links TRBV20-1 to TRBJ2-6; 7 nucleotides match TRBD2. Trimming cost V 1 base and J 0 bases; bases outside gene matches: 3. Germline values: CDR1 DFQATT, CDR2 SNEGSKA (reference sequence). The length of the CDR3 is 16 residues. The chain's CDR3 is CSARASGVSGANVLTF. CDR3 bases: TGCAGTGCTAGAGCCAGCGGGGTCTCTGGGGCCAACGTCCTGACTTTC.

CDR3 in DNA: TGTGCCAGCACCTTGGTTGGTAGCGGGGCTTTCGATACGCAGTATTTT. This translates into CASTLVGSGAFDTQYF. This chain uses TRBV7-2 with TRBJ2-3; 8 positions match TRBD2. The trim removed 7 bases at V and 6 bases at J, leaving 15 bases unmatched. This CDR3 spans 16 amino acids. Germline CDR1 SGHTA, CDR2 FQGNSA. Full variable domain (outside the CDR3, taken from reference TRBV7-2 and TRBJ2-3): GAGVSQSPSNKVTEKGKDVELRCDPISGHTALYWYRQSLGQGLEFLIYFQGNSAPDKSGLPSDRFSAERTGGSVSTLTIQRTQQEDSAVYLCASTLVGSGAFDTQYFGPGTRLTVL.

This clonotype was recorded at least ten times. The rearrangement joins TRBV5-1 to TRBJ2-1; 10 bases match TRBD2. Trimming at V came to 3 bases and at J to 2 bases, leaving 11 bases not matched to a gene. The CDR3 runs to 18 residues. CDR1 is SGHRS, CDR2 YFSETQ, per germline. In nucleotides, the CDR3 is TGCGCCAGCAGCTCAGCATTTCTTCTAGCGGGAGCCTACAATGAGCAGTTCTTC. This translates into CASSSAFLLAGAYNEQFF.

This clonotype has just a few counts. CDR3 in amino acids: CASSHVAGGEQFF. Here the CDR3 DNA reads TGTGCCAGCAGCCACGTAGCGGGGGGGGAGCAGTTCTTC. The chain carries TRBV14 and TRBJ2-1; TRBD2 matches at 11 bases. The CDR3 extends over 13 amino acids. Germline CDR1 SGHDN, CDR2 FVKESK. V lost 3 bases and J lost 10; bases outside the gene matches: 2.

This clonotype was seen only a few times. The chain couples TRBV24-1 to TRBJ1-2, with a tentative D call TRBD1 (6 bases). V was trimmed by 2 bases and J by 6 bases, leaving 18 bases between them. This CDR3 spans 16 amino acids. Germline loops: CDR1 KGHDR, CDR2 SFDVKD. The CDR3 region is CATSDSHREEGDGYTF. CDR3 DNA: TGTGCCACCAGTGATTCCCACAGGGAAGAAGGCGATGGCTACACCTTC.

This clonotype was seen a few times. CDR3 DNA sequence: TGTGCCAGCAGCTTCGCGCTGACAGGGGACGAGCAGTACTTC. Translation gives CASSFALTGDEQYF. V gene TRBV7-9 combines with J gene TRBJ2-7; TRBD1 matches 8 bases. Germline lookup yields CDR1 SEHNR and CDR2 FQNEAQ (reference sequence). The CDR3 consists of 14 residues. The J segment lost 5 bases and the V segment lost 3 bases, leaving 6 bases of the junction unmatched.

This clonotype showed up just a few times. The rearrangement joins TRBV5-4 to TRBJ2-2; tentatively, D is TRBD1 (5 bases). Germline V gives CDR1 SGHNT, CDR2 YYREEE (reference sequence). The germline V and J ends were trimmed by 0 bases and 7 bases, with 13 bases remaining between them. The CDR3 extends over 15 amino acids. For the CDR3, the DNA is TGTGCCAGCAGCTTGGTCACTACAGGAAGCGGGGAGCTGTTTTTT. It yields the protein CASSLVTTGSGELFF.

This clonotype has just a few counts. This chain uses TRBV9 with TRBJ2-2; D gene ambiguous. From germline, CDR1 is SGDLS and CDR2 YYNGEE. This CDR3 comprises 14 residues. The V gene lost 0 bases and the J gene lost 0 bases, with 3 bases spanning the gap. The CDR3 region is CASSVETNTGELFF. Here the CDR3 DNA reads TGTGCCAGCAGCGTAGAAACGAACACCGGGGAGCTGTTTTTT.

The J gene is TRBJ2-1, the V gene TRBV4-3; unclear D gene. From germline, CDR1 is LGHNA and CDR2 YSLEER. This CDR3 region has 17 residues. Trimming removed 3 bases at V and 8 bases at J, with 23 bases between. CDR3 loop: CASSHETTGSSSDEQFF. In nucleotides, the CDR3 is TGCGCCAGCAGCCACGAAACAACCGGGTCCTCGAGCGATGAGCAGTTCTTC.

The gene calls are TRBV12-5 and TRBJ2-7, with TRBD2 identical over 10 bases. Germline loops: CDR1 LGHNT, CDR2 FRNRAP. The CDR3 covers 15 residues. Here the CDR3 DNA reads TGTGCCACCTCCCAGAGCCTAGCGGGAGCTCGCGAGCAGTACTTC. Its protein product is CATSQSLAGAREQYF. Supplemented by reference TRBV12-5 and TRBJ2-7, the full variable domain reads DARVTQTPRHKVTEMGQEVTMRCQPILGHNTVFWYRQTMMQGLELLAYFRNRAPLDDSGMPKDRFSAEMPDATLATLKIQPSEPRDSAVYFCATSQSLAGAREQYFGPGTRLTVT.

This clonotype was counted many times. The chain is built from TRBV29-1 and TRBJ2-4; TRBD1 matches at 11 bases. The CDR3 length is 19 residues. V dropped 3 bases and J dropped 0; count of bases not matched to a gene: 13. Per the germline V gene, CDR1 is SQVTM and CDR2 is ANQGSEA. As DNA, the CDR3 is TGCAGCGTTGAGGGTCGAGGACAGGGGGCTCCTCTAGCCAAAAACATTCAGTACTTC. It is translated as CSVEGRGQGAPLAKNIQYF.

J is TRBJ1-1 and V is TRBV3-1; D gene uncertain. Germline CDR1 is LGHDT and CDR2 is YNNKEL (reference sequence). V was trimmed by 3 bases and J by 4 bases, leaving 9 bases between them. There are 13 residues in the CDR3. The CDR3 is CASSQTWSTEAFF. Written as DNA, the CDR3 is TGTGCCAGCAGCCAGACGTGGAGCACTGAAGCTTTCTTT. Drawing the rest from reference TRBV3-1 and TRBJ1-1, the complete variable domain is DTAVSQTPKYLVTQMGNDKSIKCEQNLGHDTMYWYKQDSKKFLKIMFSYNNKELIINETVPNRFSPKSPDKAHLNLHINSLELGDSAVYFCASSQTWSTEAFFGQGTRLTVV.

This clonotype was counted a few times. The chain recombines TRBV6-1 with TRBJ2-3; tentative D call: TRBD1 (6 bases). Germline V gene data show CDR1 as MNHNS and CDR2 as SASEGT. This CDR3 region has 17 residues. Trimming took off 7 bases at V and 4 bases at J, with 24 bases between the two ends. The CDR3 bases are TGTGCCAGCAAGCTTTGGGGAGTCAGGGGATCAGCAGATACGCAGTATTTT. Translation gives CASKLWGVRGSADTQYF.

This clonotype has a count of ten or more. The chain joins TRBV10-2 to TRBJ1-1; 12 nucleotides match TRBD1. The germline CDR1 and CDR2 sequences are WSHSY and SAAADI. The CDR3 spans 15 residues. After removal of 5 bases from V and 10 bases from J, the junction contained 11 bases not matched to a gene. CDR3 sequence: CASSLAGTGGTGAFF. The DNA for the CDR3 is TGCGCCAGCAGTTTGGCCGGGACAGGGGGCACGGGAGCTTTCTTT.

For this clonotype: It may be a read error: a sequence one base away is much more abundant. The V call is TRBV2, the J call TRBJ1-4; 9 bases agree with TRBD1. With 6 bases clipped from V and 7 bases from J, the junction kept 6 bases outside the gene matches. Per germline, CDR1 SNHLY and CDR2 FYNNEI. The CDR3 is 14 residues long. The CDR3 nucleotides are TGTGCCAGCAGGACACAGGGGGCAGGTGAAAAACTGTTTTTT. Its protein product is CASRTQGAGEKLFF.

This clonotype was detected only a few times. The chain has TRBV7-9 and TRBJ1-4; D not resolved. Trimming took off 1 base at V and 7 bases at J, with 10 bases between the two ends. CDR3 length equals 14 residues. Germline CDR1 and CDR2: SEHNR and FQNEAQ (reference sequence). The CDR3 is CASSLGPSVEKLFF. CDR3 nucleotides: TGTGCCAGCAGCTTAGGGCCTTCGGTTGAAAAACTGTTTTTT.